A selection of T cell receptor beta chains follows, all from one sample in a study of T-cell memory formation after mild COVID-19. TCRdb reprocessed the 5' RACE reads via MiXCR and lists one record per CDR3 protein. The table includes approximately 570,000 distinct CDR3 sequences, approximately 18% detected once. Sequenced: PBMCs or a T cell subset sorted from them (not recorded which). The receptors stem from an adult woman who had mild COVID-19 (a few samples of this study predate the infection). Cell type and time point are not known. The CDR3 runs from the conserved cysteine through the conserved F or W. Each record gives: J gene, V gene, D gene, clone size, CDR3 protein, CDR3 DNA. A D gene is named only where the DNA matches it firmly. Clone size is stated in some rows and not others, as once, few, many or a class when expanded.

TRBJ2-7,TRBV20-1,-,-,CSAFDYTEQYF,TGCAGTGCCTTCGACTATACCGAGCAGTACTTC
TRBJ2-7,TRBV19,-,-,CASSIPSSYEQYF,TGTGCCAGTAGTATCCCCAGCTCCTACGAGCAGTACTTC
TRBJ1-2,TRBV15,TRBD1,-,CATSAQSGTETYF,TGTGCCACCAGCGCCCAATCCGGGACAGAGACCTACTTC
TRBJ2-5,TRBV6-6,-,few,CASSYSTLQETQYF,TGTGCCAGCAGTTATTCGACACTCCAAGAGACCCAGTACTTC
TRBJ2-1,TRBV7-9,-,few,CASSFLSPPDGLFF,TGTGCCAGCAGCTTTCTCAGCCCGCCCGACGGGCTGTTCTTC
TRBJ1-1,TRBV7-2,-,few,CASSFRGTHEAFF,TGTGCCAGCAGCTTCAGAGGGACACATGAAGCTTTCTTT
TRBJ2-7,TRBV12-3/TRBV12-4,TRBD1,many,CASSLRGTGAYEQYF,TGTGCCAGCAGTTTGCGTGGGACAGGGGCCTACGAGCAGTACTTC
TRBJ2-3,TRBV7-2,-,few,CASSRRVKTDTQYF,TGTGCCAGCAGCAGAAGGGTCAAAACAGATACGCAGTATTTT
TRBJ1-2,TRBV29-1,-,-,CSVESGAYGYTF,TGCAGCGTTGAATCTGGGGCCTATGGCTACACCTTC
TRBJ2-7,TRBV11-2,-,-,CASSPSVYEQYF,TGTGCCAGCAGCCCTTCGGTGTACGAGCAGTACTTC
TRBJ2-7,TRBV9,TRBD2,few,CASSAGEGTSGRPYEQYF,TGTGCCAGCAGCGCCGGGGAAGGGACTAGCGGGAGGCCCTACGAGCAGTACTTC
TRBJ2-2,TRBV24-1,TRBD1,-,CATRENRDREKNTGELFF,TGTGCCACCAGGGAGAACCGGGACAGAGAAAAGAACACCGGGGAGCTGTTTTTT
TRBJ2-3,TRBV3-1,-,-,CASSQDLRTTDTQYF,TGTGCCAGCAGCCAAGATCTTCGGACCACAGATACGCAGTATTTT
TRBJ2-1,TRBV5-4,TRBD1,few,CASSLEGGLYNEQFF,TGTGCCAGCAGCTTGGAAGGGGGCCTTTACAATGAGCAGTTCTTC
TRBJ2-1,TRBV7-8,TRBD1,-,CASSLGWGQVYNEQFF,TGTGCCAGCAGCTTAGGGTGGGGACAGGTTTACAATGAGCAGTTCTTC
TRBJ2-7,TRBV20-1,-,few,CSARDGAEGWNEQYF,TGCAGTGCTAGAGATGGGGCGGAGGGATGGAACGAGCAGTACTTC
TRBJ2-3,TRBV5-6,-,few,CASSPDGLTSTDTQYF,TGTGCCAGCAGCCCGGATGGACTAACTAGCACAGATACGCAGTATTTT
TRBJ2-5,TRBV7-2,TRBD2,-,CASSLARIAGEGSQETQYF,TGTGCCAGCAGCTTAGCGCGAATAGCGGGAGAGGGAAGTCAAGAGACCCAGTACTTC
TRBJ2-7,TRBV20-1,-,few,CSALDRSNEQYF,TGCAGTGCTCTAGACAGGAGTAACGAGCAGTACTTC
TRBJ1-2,TRBV7-9,-,-,CASGDTNYGYTF,TGTGCCAGCGGGGACACTAACTATGGCTACACCTTC
TRBJ2-2,TRBV7-9,-,few,CASSSGRPELFF,TGTGCCAGCAGTTCAGGACGTCCGGAGCTGTTTTTT
TRBJ2-7,TRBV25-1,TRBD2,-,CASSFPGTSAYEQYF,TGTGCCAGCAGTTTCCCCGGGACTAGCGCCTACGAGCAGTACTTC
TRBJ2-1,TRBV30,-,-,CAWNIGQRPFF,TGTGCCTGGAATATAGGACAAAGGCCGTTCTTC
TRBJ2-2,TRBV20-1,TRBD2,few,CSARGLAGGTGELFF,TGCAGTGCTAGGGGACTAGCGGGAGGCACCGGGGAGCTGTTTTTT